The 16 T cell receptor beta chains reported below all come from one sample, sequenced in a study of T cells in localized non-small cell lung cancer. This table comes from immunoSEQ multiplex PCR, and its TCRdb copy is limited to in-frame clones, with some not included. The data show some 15,000 clones, around 83% seen once. Specimen: peripheral blood, collected before any cancer treatment. Receptor source: a woman aged 35-75 years with stage I lung adenocarcinoma.

The chain combines TRBV20-1 with TRBJ1-1, with D uncertain. Germline-derived CDR1 and CDR2 are DFQATT and SNEGSKA (reference sequence). V was clipped by 0 bases and J by 1 base, with 0 bases between them. This CDR3 comprises 11 residues. The CDR3 loop is CSARENTEAFF. The DNA for the CDR3 is TGCAGTGCTAGAGAGAACACTGAAGCTTTCTTT.

The chain couples TRBV28 to TRBJ1-1; D remains unclear. V gave up 2 bases and J gave up 0 bases, with 4 bases separating them. Germline V gene sequence: CDR1 MDHEN, CDR2 SYDVKM. There are 13 residues in the CDR3. CDR3 region: CASSLPLNTEAFF. CDR3 nucleotides: TGTGCCAGCAGTTTACCCCTGAACACTGAAGCTTTCTTT.

Only one count was recorded for this clone. The V and J genes are TRBV5-8 and TRBJ1-1; a weak D match, TRBD1 (6 bases). Germline CDR1 is SGHTS and CDR2 is YDEGEE. V was trimmed by 2 bases and J by 5 bases, leaving 13 bases between them. The CDR3 sequence is 14 residues long. The CDR3 nucleotides read TGTGCCAGCAGCTTAGGAATGGGGGCAACTGAAGCTTTCTTT. As protein: CASSLGMGATEAFF.

V is TRBV27 and J is TRBJ1-2; D is perhaps TRBD1 (5 bases). Trimming took off 6 bases at V and 2 bases at J, with 10 bases between the two ends. The CDR3 runs to 13 residues. Germline CDR1 is MNHEY and CDR2 is SMNVEV (reference sequence). This chain's CDR3 is CASRLDSNYGYTF. The CDR3 bases are TGTGCCAGCAGACTCGACAGCAACTATGGCTACACCTTC.

The J gene is TRBJ1-1, the V gene TRBV4-1; D not certain. The CDR3 has 13 amino acids. V dropped 1 base and J dropped 2 bases, with 5 bases sitting between them. Germline loops: CDR1 MGHRA, CDR2 YSYEKL. For the CDR3, the DNA is TGCGCCAGCAGCCAAGCACACAACACTGAAGCTTTCTTT. Translating it yields CASSQAHNTEAFF.

The genes are TRBV5-8 and TRBJ1-4, with 10 nucleotides matching TRBD1. The J segment lost 8 bases and the V segment lost 0 bases, leaving 7 bases of the junction unmatched. The germline V gene encodes CDR1 SGHTS and CDR2 YDEGEE. The CDR3 is made up of 16 amino acids. CDR3 bases: TGTGCCAGCAGCTTGGGACAGGGGGCGCACGGAGAAAAACTGTTTTTT. Amino acids: CASSLGQGAHGEKLFF. The variable domain in full, with the rest retrieved from reference TRBV5-8 and TRBJ1-4, is EAGVTQSPTHLIKTRGQQATLRCSPISGHTSVYWYQQALGLGLQFLLWYDEGEERNRGNFPPRFSGRQFPNYSSELNVNALELEDSALYLCASSLGQGAHGEKLFFGSGTQLSVL.

This chain links TRBV6-6 with TRBJ1-1; 10 bases map to TRBD1. CDR1 and CDR2 from the germline V gene are MNHNY and SVGAGI (reference sequence). There are 16 residues in the CDR3. V shed 5 bases, J shed 1 base, and the junction held 7 bases outside the gene matches. The DNA of the CDR3 is TGTGCCAGCAGTGCGGACAGGGGGTTGGGGAACACTGAAGCTTTCTTT. It codes for CASSADRGLGNTEAFF.

The gene calls are TRBV4-1 and TRBJ2-5; possible D gene TRBD2, 6 bases. The ends were cut back, 0 bases at V and 1 base at J, with 9 bases in the middle. This CDR3 comprises 15 residues. Germline-derived CDR1 and CDR2 are MGHRA and YSYEKL. The CDR3 region has the DNA TGCGCCAGCAGCCAAGATAGGGACTTCCAAGAGACCCAGTACTTC. Translated, it gives CASSQDRDFQETQYF.

The chain is built from TRBV10-2 and TRBJ1-5, with D perhaps TRBD1 (5 bases). Germline V gene sequence: CDR1 WSHSY, CDR2 SAAADI. The length of the CDR3 is 14 residues. V was trimmed by 6 bases and J by 6 bases, leaving 15 bases between them. CDR3 in DNA: TGCGCCAGCAGCCCAGGGACTATCTCTCAGCCCCAGCATTTT. The encoded protein is CASSPGTISQPQHF.

Details on this clone: At one end the junction does not follow the germline gene, possibly because of a read error. The chain employs TRBV2 and TRBJ2-3; either TRBD1 or TRBD2 may fit D (7 bases each). CDR3 size: 15 residues. CDR1 is SNHLY and CDR2 is FYNNEI in the germline V gene. CDR3 in DNA: TGTGTCAGCAGCAGGGGGGGACTCTACACAGATACGCAGTATTTT. Encoded protein: CVSSRGGLYTDTQYF. Full variable domain (missing parts from reference TRBV2 and TRBJ2-3): EPEVTQTPSHQVTQMGQEVILRCVPISNHLYFYWYRQILGQKVEFLVSFYNNEISEKSEIFDDQFSVERPDGSNFTLKIRSTKLEDSAMYFCVSSRGGLYTDTQYFGPGTRLTVL.

The rearrangement joins TRBV15 to TRBJ2-2; D unresolved. CDR1 is LNHNV and CDR2 is YYDKDF in the germline V gene (reference sequence). CDR3 length: 14 residues. V lost 0 bases, J lost 5 bases, and 7 bases lay in between. CDR3 sequence reads: CATSRDRFTGELFF. CDR3 DNA sequence: TGTGCCACCAGCAGAGATCGGTTTACCGGGGAGCTGTTTTTT.

The table lists this clone with a few counts. This chain links TRBV28 with TRBJ1-1; D may be TRBD1 (5 bases). Germline lookup yields CDR1 MDHEN and CDR2 SYDVKM. This CDR3 spans 14 amino acids. V was clipped by 2 bases and J by 0 bases, with 7 bases between them. The CDR3 DNA reads TGTGCCAGCAGTTTAGGGACCATGAACACTGAAGCTTTCTTT. Translated: CASSLGTMNTEAFF.

This clone showed up just once. V usage is TRBV10-3 and J usage is TRBJ1-1, with D perhaps TRBD1 (5 bases). This CDR3 spans 13 amino acids. Trimming removed 6 bases from V and 0 bases from J, with 8 bases in between. CDR1 is ENHRY, CDR2 SYGVKD, per germline. The CDR3 coding sequence is TGTGCCATCAGCGGGGGGGTGAACACTGAAGCTTTCTTT. Encoded protein: CAISGGVNTEAFF.

Details on this clone: The same CDR3 is also encoded by other DNA sequences in this sample. The chain is built from TRBV18 and TRBJ1-1; D is undetermined. This CDR3 has 14 amino acids. The germline V and J ends were trimmed by 1 base and 2 bases, with 8 bases remaining between them. Germline V gene lookup returns CDR1 KGHSH and CDR2 LQKENI. The CDR3 DNA sequence: TGTGCCAGCTCACCACAGACTGGAAACACTGAAGCTTTCTTT. Protein product: CASSPQTGNTEAFF.

The rearrangement links TRBV9 to TRBJ2-3, with D hard to call. The CDR3 covers 14 residues. Germline CDR1 and CDR2: SGDLS and YYNGEE. Trimming shortened V by 0 bases and J by 2 bases, and 7 bases separated the two germline ends. The CDR3 is CASSVGAHTDTQYF. The CDR3 coding sequence is TGTGCCAGCAGCGTAGGGGCACACACAGATACGCAGTATTTT. The entire variable domain, with the rest obtained from reference TRBV9 and TRBJ2-3, is as follows: DSGVTQTPKHLITATGQRVTLRCSPRSGDLSVYWYQQSLDQGLQFLIQYYNGEERAKGNILERFSAQQFPDLHSELNLSSLELGDSALYFCASSVGAHTDTQYFGPGTRLTVL.

As to this clone: At one of its ends the junction is not consistent with the germline gene, which may arise from a read error. The V gene is TRBV7-7, the J gene TRBJ2-7, with D perhaps matching TRBD1 or TRBD2 (5 bases each). Germline CDR1 and CDR2: SSHAT and FNYEAQ (reference sequence). The CDR3 totals 14 residues. The CDR3: CASSPGRNSYEQYF. CDR3 in DNA: TGTGCTAGCAGCCCGGGACGGAACTCCTACGAGCAGTACTTC. Combining the CDR3 with reference TRBV7-7 and TRBJ2-7 gives the whole variable domain GAGVSQSPRYKVTKRGQDVTLRCDPISSHATLYWYQQALGQGPEFLTYFNYEAQPDKSGLPSDRFSAERPEGSISTLTIQRTEQRDSAMYRCASSPGRNSYEQYFGPGTRLTVT.